Listed here are 6 T cell receptor beta chains from one sample, sequenced in a study of response to subunit inactivated influenza vaccine (dated by TCRdb to 2016 to 2018). Reading the label with the study, this specimen's time point is: approximately 40 days after influenza vaccine administration. The protocol used for the library was RT-PCR. Sequencing was carried out with an Illumina HiSeq 2500. The public reads were run again by TCRdb, first through fastp at Q25 and then through MiXCR, and only productive beta chains were kept. Rows are combined by CDR3 protein, so each entry shows the most common genes and DNA. In this sample the table shows roughly 460,000 distinct CDR3 sequences, roughly 9.7% of which occur a single time. The biggest ten clones account for roughly 12% of the sample. The sequences come from PBMCs from blood, collected 40 to 50 days after vaccination. The receptors shown here come from a man in his fifties or sixties who received an inactivated influenza vaccine. Donor details come from another sample of the same person, matched by shared clones.

This clonotype occurred many times. The chain joins TRBV13 to TRBJ2-5; D gene uncertain. The CDR3 contains 13 residues. The V and J ends lost 2 bases and 3 bases respectively, with 7 bases between them. Per germline, CDR1 PRHDT and CDR2 FYEKMQ (reference sequence). The CDR3 DNA reads as TGTGCCAGCAGCTTATTCTGGGAAGAGACCCAGTACTTC. This sequence encodes CASSLFWEETQYF.

At least ten counts were recorded for this clonotype. The chain carries TRBV7-2 and TRBJ1-6; unclear D gene. This CDR3 is built from 16 residues. Trimming stripped 1 base from V and 0 bases from J, with 7 bases between. Germline CDR1 SGHTA, CDR2 FQGNSA. The CDR3 region has the DNA TGTGCCAGCAGCTTAGAAGGGAGCTCCTATAATTCACCCCTCCACTTT. Translation: CASSLEGSSYNSPLHF.

This clonotype was counted ten times or more. This rearrangement joins TRBV7-2 to TRBJ1-5; 10 bases agree with TRBD1. The junction had 6 bases not matched to a gene; V was cut back by 1 base and J by 9 bases. Per germline, CDR1 SGHTA and CDR2 FQGNSA. The CDR3 sequence is 15 residues long. The CDR3 DNA is TGTGCCAGCAGCTTAGGTTGGGACAGGGGTCTGCCCCAGCATTTT. Protein: CASSLGWDRGLPQHF.

This clonotype was detected many times. The chain is built from TRBV12-3 or TRBV12-4 and TRBJ2-7, with TRBD1 matching 7 bases. V lost 6 bases, J lost 1 base, and 6 bases stayed unmatched. The CDR3 extends over 14 amino acids. This chain's CDR3 is CASSNGQDSYEQYF. CDR3 bases: TGTGCCAGCAGCAACGGACAGGATTCCTACGAGCAGTACTTC.

The chain joins TRBV4-3 to TRBJ2-3; D assignment may be TRBD1 or TRBD2 (5 bases each). The germline gives CDR1 LGHNA, CDR2 YSLEER. The CDR3 loop spans 17 amino acids. Trimming took 1 base from V and 4 from J, leaving 18 bases between them. The CDR3 nucleotides are TGCGCCAGCAGCCAAGTTATTAGAATAGTGGGGGCAGATACGCAGTATTTT. Its protein product is CASSQVIRIVGADTQYF.

The chain couples TRBV11-2 to TRBJ2-7, with D perhaps TRBD1 (8 bases). Trimming removed 4 bases from V and 3 bases from J, with 16 bases in between. The CDR3 is 15 amino acids. Per germline, CDR1 SGHAT and CDR2 FQNNGV. The CDR3 DNA sequence: TGTGCCAGCAGCTCCGGACAGGGAGGGAACTACGAGCAGTACTTC. Encoded protein: CASSSGQGGNYEQYF.